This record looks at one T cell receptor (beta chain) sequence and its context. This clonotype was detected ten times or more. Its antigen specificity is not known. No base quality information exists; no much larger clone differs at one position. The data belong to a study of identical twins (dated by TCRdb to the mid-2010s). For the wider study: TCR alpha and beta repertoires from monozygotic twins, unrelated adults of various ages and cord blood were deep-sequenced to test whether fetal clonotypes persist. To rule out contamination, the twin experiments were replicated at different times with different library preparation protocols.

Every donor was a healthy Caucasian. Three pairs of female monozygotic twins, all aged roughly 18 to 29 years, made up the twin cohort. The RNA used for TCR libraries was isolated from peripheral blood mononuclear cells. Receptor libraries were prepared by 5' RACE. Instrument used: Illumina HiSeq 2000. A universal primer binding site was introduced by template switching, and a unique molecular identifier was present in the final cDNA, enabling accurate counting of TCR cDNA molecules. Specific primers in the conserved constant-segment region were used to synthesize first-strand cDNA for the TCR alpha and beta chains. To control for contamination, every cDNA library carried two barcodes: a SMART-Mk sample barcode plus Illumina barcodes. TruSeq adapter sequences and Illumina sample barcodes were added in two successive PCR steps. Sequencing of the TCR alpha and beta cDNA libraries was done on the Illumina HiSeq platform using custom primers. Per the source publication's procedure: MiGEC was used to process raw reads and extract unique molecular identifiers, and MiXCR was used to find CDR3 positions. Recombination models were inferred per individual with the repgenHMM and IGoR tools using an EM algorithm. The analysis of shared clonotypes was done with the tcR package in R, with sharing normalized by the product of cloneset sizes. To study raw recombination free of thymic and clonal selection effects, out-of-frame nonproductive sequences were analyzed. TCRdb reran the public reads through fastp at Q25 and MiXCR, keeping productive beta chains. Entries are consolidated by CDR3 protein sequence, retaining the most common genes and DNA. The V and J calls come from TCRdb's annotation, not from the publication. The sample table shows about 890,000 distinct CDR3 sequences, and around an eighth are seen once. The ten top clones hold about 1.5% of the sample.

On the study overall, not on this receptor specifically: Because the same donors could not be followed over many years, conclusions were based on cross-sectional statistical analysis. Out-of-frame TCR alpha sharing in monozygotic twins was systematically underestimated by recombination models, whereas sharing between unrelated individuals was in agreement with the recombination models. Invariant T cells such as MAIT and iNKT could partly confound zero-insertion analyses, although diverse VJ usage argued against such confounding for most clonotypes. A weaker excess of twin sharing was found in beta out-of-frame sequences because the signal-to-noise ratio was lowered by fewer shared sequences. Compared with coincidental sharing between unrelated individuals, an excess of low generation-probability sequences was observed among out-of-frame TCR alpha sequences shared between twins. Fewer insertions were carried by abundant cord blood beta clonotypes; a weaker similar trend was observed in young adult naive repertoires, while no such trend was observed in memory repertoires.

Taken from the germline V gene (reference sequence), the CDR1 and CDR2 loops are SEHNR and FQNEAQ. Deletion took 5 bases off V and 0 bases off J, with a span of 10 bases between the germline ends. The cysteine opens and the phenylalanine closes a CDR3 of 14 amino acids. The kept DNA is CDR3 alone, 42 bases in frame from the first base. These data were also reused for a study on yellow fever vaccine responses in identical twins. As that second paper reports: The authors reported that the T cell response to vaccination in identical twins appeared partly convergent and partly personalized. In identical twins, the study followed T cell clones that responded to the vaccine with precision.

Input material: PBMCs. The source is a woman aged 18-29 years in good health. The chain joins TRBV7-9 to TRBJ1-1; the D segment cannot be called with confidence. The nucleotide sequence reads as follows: TGTGCCAGCAGCAGGCCTCAACTGAACACTGAAGCTTTCTTT. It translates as CASSRPQLNTEAFF. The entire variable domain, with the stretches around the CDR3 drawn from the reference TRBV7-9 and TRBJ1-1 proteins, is DTGVSQNPRHKITKRGQNVTFRCDPISEHNRLYWYRQTLGQGPEFLTYFQNEAQLEKSRLLSDRFSAERPKGSFSTLEIQRTEQGDSAMYLCASSRPQLNTEAFFGQGTRLTVV.